This TCR beta chain was retrieved from a study of blood T cell repertoires in COVID-19. On the study more broadly: Samples came from the United States, Italy and Spain, spanning acute and convalescent COVID-19. In each case, the material was cDNA or gDNA derived from T cells, B-cell-depleted T cells, or PBMCs.

Trimming stripped 6 bases from V and 6 bases from J, with 5 bases between. Germline V gives CDR1 SGHNT, CDR2 YENEEA. The CDR3 sequence is 11 residues long. In the original analysis: Reference gene primer amplification yielded estimated nucleated cell counts. This table comes from immunoSEQ multiplex PCR, and its TCRdb copy is limited to in-frame clones, with some not included. That table supplies the V and J calls and clone size; D and trimming were determined from the DNA. The repertoire consists of about 230,000 clones, with more than 65% occurring once and the leading ten covering 1.4%. This clone was detected only once.

This chain uses TRBV11-3 with TRBJ2-2; no firm D call. The receptor was derived from a woman in her thirties or forties who had recovered from COVID-19. Sequenced material: peripheral blood. The CDR3 bases are TGTGCCAGCAGGTCTGCCGGGGAGCTGTTTTTT. As protein: CASRSAGELFF.